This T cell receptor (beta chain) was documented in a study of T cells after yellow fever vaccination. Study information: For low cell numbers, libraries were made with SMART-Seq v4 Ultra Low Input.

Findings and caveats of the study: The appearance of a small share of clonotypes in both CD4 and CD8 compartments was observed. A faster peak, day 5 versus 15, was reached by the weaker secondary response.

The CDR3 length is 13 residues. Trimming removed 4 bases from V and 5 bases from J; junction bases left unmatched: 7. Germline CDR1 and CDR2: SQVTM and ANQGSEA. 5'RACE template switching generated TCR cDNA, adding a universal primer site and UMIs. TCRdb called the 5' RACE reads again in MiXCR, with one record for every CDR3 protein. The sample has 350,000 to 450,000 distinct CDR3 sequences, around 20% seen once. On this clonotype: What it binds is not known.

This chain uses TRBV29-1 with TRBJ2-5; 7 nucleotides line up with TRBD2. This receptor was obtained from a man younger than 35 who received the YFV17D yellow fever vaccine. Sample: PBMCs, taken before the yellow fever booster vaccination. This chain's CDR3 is CSVAGGLGETQYF. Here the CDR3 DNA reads TGCAGCGTTGCGGGGGGTCTTGGGGAGACCCAGTACTTC.